This T cell receptor beta chain was captured in a study of blood T cell repertoires in COVID-19. Background on the study: Samples taken during acute and convalescent COVID-19 were collected in the United States, Italy and Spain.

TCRdb's table, derived via immunoSEQ multiplex PCR, lists solely in-frame clones and lacks some. Of 110,000 or so clones detected, around 85% appear once; the ten largest clones hold 7.5% to 9%. V shed 5 bases, J shed 6 bases, and the junction held 5 bases outside the gene matches. The CDR3 is 14 amino acids. The V gene's germline CDR1 is SGHAT and CDR2 FQNNGV. Material: peripheral blood. The TCR comes from a man aged 70 or older who had recovered from COVID-19. The chain has TRBV11-2 and TRBJ2-2; 8 bases are shared with TRBD1. The CDR3 DNA follows: TGTGCCAGCAGCAAGAGACAGGGGTCCGGGGAGCTGTTTTTT. This encodes CASSKRQGSGELFF.